These 12 T cell receptor beta chains came from one sample sequenced in a study of T-cell memory formation after mild COVID-19 (dated by TCRdb to about 2021). The library was built by means of 5' RACE. Sequencing instrument: Illumina NovaSeq 6000. TCRdb itself trimmed the public reads at Q25 with fastp, ran MiXCR and retained productive beta chains. Each CDR3 protein appears once, grouped with its most common genes and DNA. For this sample the table gives 300,000 to 400,000 distinct CDR3 sequences, of which 20% to 25% were detected only once. Clones ranked in the top ten supply around 12% of the sample. The sample taken for sequencing was PBMCs or a T cell subset sorted from them (not recorded which). The receptor source for this set is an adult woman who had mild COVID-19 (a few samples of this study predate the infection). The sample titles of this study are shuffled in the database, so cell type and time point are left out; the donor was told from shared clones.

The chain combines TRBV6-2 or TRBV6-3 with TRBJ2-7; 7 bases align to TRBD2. Germline V lookup: CDR1 MNHEY, CDR2 SVGEGT. The length of the CDR3 is 14 residues. V trimming: 2 bases; J trimming: 0 bases; junction bases outside the gene matches: 1. The CDR3 protein is CASSYGGDSYEQYF. DNA for the CDR3: TGTGCCAGCAGTTACGGGGGGGACTCCTACGAGCAGTACTTC.

This clonotype was observed a few times. This chain connects TRBV7-3 to TRBJ2-1, with 13 bases lining up with TRBD2. Looked up from germline, CDR1 is SGHTA and CDR2 is FQGTGA. Unmatched junction bases numbered 8, after V lost 0 bases and J lost 9 bases. The CDR3 loop spans 17 amino acids. For the CDR3, the DNA is TGTGCCAGCAGCTTAACATCTACTAGCGGGAGGGCCGGTGAGCAGTTCTTC. Translating it yields CASSLTSTSGRAGEQFF.

The CDR3 DNA reads TGTGCCAGCAGCGACGGGGGAGGTGAGCAGTACTTC. This encodes CASSDGGGEQYF. The chain has TRBV5-8 and TRBJ2-7; TRBD2 might be the D (6 bases). CDR1 and CDR2 from the germline V gene are SGHTS and YDEGEE. CDR3 length: 12 amino acids. The V end lost 4 bases, the J end lost 7 bases, and 12 bases lay between the germline ends.

This clonotype was counted many times. The rearrangement links TRBV12-3 or TRBV12-4 to TRBJ2-5; tentative D call: TRBD2 (5 bases). With 6 bases removed from V and 6 bases from J, the gap between germline ends came to 17 bases. The CDR3 has 14 amino acids. CDR3 in DNA: TGTGCCAGCAGACCGGGGTATGGTCACAAGACCCAGTACTTC. This gives the protein CASRPGYGHKTQYF.

This clonotype was observed a few times. The chain couples TRBV14 to TRBJ1-6; no definite D call. There are 15 residues in the CDR3. The ends were cut back, 1 base at V and 9 bases at J, with 13 bases in the middle. CDR1 and CDR2 (germline): SGHDN, FVKESK. This CDR3 is CASSQAPLAGSPLHF. The CDR3 bases are TGTGCCAGCAGCCAAGCCCCCCTAGCGGGTTCACCCCTCCACTTT.

The chain employs TRBV4-2 and TRBJ1-2, with 7 bases fitting TRBD1. The germline CDR1 and CDR2 sequences are LGHNA and YNFKEQ. With 1 base clipped from V and 5 bases from J, the junction kept 13 bases outside the gene matches. This CDR3 comprises 17 residues. DNA for the CDR3: TGTGCCAGCAGCCAAGCCGCGGCCGTGGAGGGGGCTTATGGCTACACCTTC. It codes for CASSQAAAVEGAYGYTF.

This CDR3 reads CATSGQNSYEQYF. CDR3 sequence (DNA): TGTGCCACCAGTGGACAGAACTCCTACGAGCAGTACTTC. The gene calls are TRBV24-1 and TRBJ2-7, with D possibly being TRBD1 (5 bases). CDR3 length equals 13 residues. The germline V gene has CDR1 KGHDR and CDR2 SFDVKD. The V and J ends lost 5 bases and 0 bases respectively, with 7 bases between them.

The chain links TRBV18 to TRBJ2-5, with 14 positions matching TRBD2. CDR1 is KGHSH, CDR2 LQKENI, per germline. After removal of 1 base from V and 3 bases from J, the junction contained 1 base not matched to a gene. This CDR3 is 16 amino acids long. Here the CDR3 reads CASSPLGLAGEETQYF. The CDR3, as DNA: TGTGCCAGCTCACCACTGGGACTAGCGGGGGAAGAGACCCAGTACTTC.

The chain couples TRBV5-1 to TRBJ2-3; D might be TRBD1 or TRBD2, each matching 6 bases. V was shortened by 6 bases and J by 0 bases, with 14 bases between the two germline ends. The CDR3 has 15 amino acids. Germline V lookup: CDR1 SGHRS, CDR2 YFSETQ. The CDR3 DNA is TGCGCCAGCACCTACCAAGGGGGGAGCACAGATACGCAGTATTTT. Translating it yields CASTYQGGSTDTQYF.

The chain joins TRBV29-1 to TRBJ2-7, with 9 bases lining up with TRBD1. The V gene end was trimmed by 1 base and the J gene end by 2 bases; junction bases not matched to a gene: 6. CDR3 length: 15 residues. CDR1 is SQVTM, CDR2 ANQGSEA, per germline. The CDR3 coding sequence is TGCAGCGTTGAAGGGGACAGGGATAGTACCTACGAGCAGTACTTC. Its protein product is CSVEGDRDSTYEQYF.

The chain links TRBV7-9 to TRBJ2-3; TRBD2 is a possible D gene (6 bases). Germline CDR1 SEHNR, CDR2 FQNEAQ (reference sequence). Trimming stripped 10 bases from V and 1 base from J, with 9 bases between. The CDR3 is made up of 12 amino acids. CDR3 sequence reads: CAKASGTDTQYF. DNA for the CDR3: TGTGCCAAGGCTAGCGGCACAGATACGCAGTATTTT.

The rearrangement uses TRBV5-1 and TRBJ2-2; D possibly corresponds to TRBD1 (6 bases). The CDR3 is 15 residues long. V was clipped by 4 bases and J by 4 bases, with 14 bases between them. CDR1 is SGHRS and CDR2 is YFSETQ in the germline V gene. The CDR3 DNA sequence: TGCGCCAGCAGCAACTCTGGGACAACCACCGGGGAGCTGTTTTTT. Translated: CASSNSGTTTGELFF. The full variable domain, rest sourced from reference TRBV5-1 and TRBJ2-2, is KAGVTQTPRYLIKTRGQQVTLSCSPISGHRSVSWYQQTPGQGLQFLFEYFSETQRNKGNFPGRFSGRQFSNSRSEMNVSTLELGDSALYLCASSNSGTTTGELFFGEGSRLTVL.